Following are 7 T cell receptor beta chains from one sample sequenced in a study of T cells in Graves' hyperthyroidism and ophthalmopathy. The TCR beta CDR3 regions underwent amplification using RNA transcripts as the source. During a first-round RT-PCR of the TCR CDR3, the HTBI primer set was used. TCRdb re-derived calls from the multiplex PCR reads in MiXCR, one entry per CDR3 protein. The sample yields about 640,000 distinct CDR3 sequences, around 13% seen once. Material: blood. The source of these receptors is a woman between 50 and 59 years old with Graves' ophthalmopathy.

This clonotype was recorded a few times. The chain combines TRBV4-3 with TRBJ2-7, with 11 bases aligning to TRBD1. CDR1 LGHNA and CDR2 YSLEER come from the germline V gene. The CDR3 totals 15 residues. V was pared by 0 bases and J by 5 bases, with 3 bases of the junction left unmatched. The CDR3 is CASSQDRDRGDEQYF. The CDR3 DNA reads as TGCGCCAGCAGCCAAGATCGGGACAGGGGGGACGAGCAGTACTTC.

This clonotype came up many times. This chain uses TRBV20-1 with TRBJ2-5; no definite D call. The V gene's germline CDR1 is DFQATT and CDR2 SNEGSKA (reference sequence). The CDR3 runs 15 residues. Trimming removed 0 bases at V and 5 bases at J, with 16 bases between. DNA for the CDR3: TGCAGTGCTAGAGATCTGAAGGGTCGGGTGGAGACCCAGTACTTC. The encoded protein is CSARDLKGRVETQYF.

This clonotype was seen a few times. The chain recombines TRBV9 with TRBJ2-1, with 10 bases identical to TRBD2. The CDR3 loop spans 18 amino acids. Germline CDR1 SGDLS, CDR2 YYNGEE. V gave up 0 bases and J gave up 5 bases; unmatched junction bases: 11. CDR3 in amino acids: CASSVVAGLAKSNNEQFF. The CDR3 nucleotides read TGTGCCAGCAGCGTAGTGGCGGGACTAGCGAAAAGTAACAATGAGCAGTTCTTC.

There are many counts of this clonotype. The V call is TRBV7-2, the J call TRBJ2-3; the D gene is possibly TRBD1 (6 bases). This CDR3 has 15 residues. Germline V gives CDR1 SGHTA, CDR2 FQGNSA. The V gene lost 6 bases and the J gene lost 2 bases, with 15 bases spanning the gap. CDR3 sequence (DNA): TGTGCCAGCAGTCTTCTGGGGGCCCCCACAGATACGCAGTATTTT. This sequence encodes CASSLLGAPTDTQYF.

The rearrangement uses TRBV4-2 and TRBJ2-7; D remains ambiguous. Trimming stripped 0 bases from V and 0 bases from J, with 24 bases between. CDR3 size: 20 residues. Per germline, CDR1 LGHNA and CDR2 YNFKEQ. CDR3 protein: CASSQEYPGGAAGSSYEQYF. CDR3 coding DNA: TGTGCCAGCAGCCAAGAATATCCTGGCGGTGCGGCCGGCAGCTCCTACGAGCAGTACTTC.

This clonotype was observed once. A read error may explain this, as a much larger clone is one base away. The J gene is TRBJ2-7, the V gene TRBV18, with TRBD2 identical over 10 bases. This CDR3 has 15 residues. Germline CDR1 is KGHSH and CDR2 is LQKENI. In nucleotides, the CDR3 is TGTGCCAGCCCACCTTCAACTAGCGGGGTCTACGAGCAGTACTTC. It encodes CASPPSTSGVYEQYF.

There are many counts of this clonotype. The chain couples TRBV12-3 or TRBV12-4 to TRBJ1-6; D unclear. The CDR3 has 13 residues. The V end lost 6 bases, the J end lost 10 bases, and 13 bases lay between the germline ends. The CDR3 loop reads CASRRTTASPLHF. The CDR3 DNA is TGTGCCAGCAGACGAACAACGGCCTCACCCCTCCACTTT.